The clone carrying this T cell receptor beta chain showed up many times. Its antigen is not identified. This CDR3 spans 17 amino acids. Germline V lookup: CDR1 MDHEN, CDR2 SYDVKM. After removal of 4 bases from V and 9 bases from J, the junction contained 15 bases not matched to a gene. TCRdb processed the RT-PCR reads anew with MiXCR; each CDR3 protein has one entry. The sample yields 600,000 to 850,000 distinct CDR3 sequences, 14% seen once. This record comes from a study of response to subunit inactivated influenza vaccine. Study conclusions and caveats: The authors suggested that every seasonal influenza vaccination recruits few new T cells.

The J gene is TRBJ2-1, the V gene TRBV28; TRBD2 matches 10 bases. This sequence was found in a man aged 50 to 60 who received an inactivated influenza vaccine. The source material was PBMCs from blood, sampled 14 days before vaccination. CDR3 nucleotides: TGTGCCAGCAGTTCTCTGTTCAGCGGGGGGGCGACGGGTGAGCAGTTCTTC. Its translation: CASSSLFSGGATGEQFF.